The 13 T cell receptor beta chains below all came from one sample that was sequenced in a study of beta chain features in type 1 diabetes. The study reverse transcribed the entire isolated RNA, so it sequenced expressed TCRB transcripts. Profiling relied on immunoSEQ multiplex PCR, and the TCRdb table lists in-frame clones only, not all of them. The table records around 320,000 clones, less than 15% of them present only once. The sequenced sample consisted of central memory CD4+ T cells from blood. Receptors originate from a man aged 25 to 40 in good health.

This clone was counted a few times. The rearrangement uses TRBV2 and TRBJ2-5; possible D gene TRBD2, 5 bases. Trimming removed 8 bases at V and 5 bases at J, with 15 bases between. Germline CDR1 reads SNHLY; CDR2 reads FYNNEI. The CDR3 length is 13 residues. CDR3 in amino acids: CASSSGIGETQYF. The CDR3 bases are TGTGCCAGCTCTTCGGGGATTGGGGAGACCCAGTACTTC.

The chain employs TRBV6-6 and TRBJ1-3, with D uncertain. CDR3 length: 13 amino acids. The germline gives CDR1 MNHNY, CDR2 SVGAGI (reference sequence). V shed 7 bases and J shed 4 bases, with 11 bases lying between them. CDR3 in DNA: TGTGCCAGCACCCCGGCATTCGGAAACACCATATATTTT. It codes for CASTPAFGNTIYF.

The sample holds one count of this clone. This chain links TRBV15 with TRBJ2-3; TRBD1 is a possible D gene (6 bases). The germline gives CDR1 LNHNV, CDR2 YYDKDF (reference sequence). V lost 0 bases, J lost 9 bases, and 10 bases lay in between. CDR3 length equals 13 residues. The CDR3 region has the DNA TGTGCCACCAGCAGAGACCCAGGGGACACGCAGTATTTT. Translation gives CATSRDPGDTQYF.

The chain joins TRBV2 to TRBJ2-1; the D gene is possibly TRBD2 (6 bases). CDR1 and CDR2 from the germline V gene are SNHLY and FYNNEI. The CDR3 runs to 14 residues. V dropped 4 bases and J dropped 7 bases, with 14 bases sitting between them. The CDR3 is CASSVGRERNEQFF. Here the CDR3 DNA reads TGTGCCAGCAGTGTGGGTCGGGAGCGGAATGAGCAGTTCTTC.

Of note for this clone: The identical CDR3 is also encoded by other nucleotide sequences in the sample. V and J are TRBV6-5 and TRBJ1-1; 10 bases align to TRBD1. After removal of 5 bases from V and 1 base from J, the junction contained 4 bases not matched to a gene. CDR1 is MNHEY and CDR2 is SVGAGI in the germline V gene. This CDR3 has 15 amino acids. CDR3 nucleotide sequence: TGTGCCAGCAGTCCACGGGACAGGGGGAACACTGAAGCTTTCTTT. Translation gives CASSPRDRGNTEAFF.

The chain is built from TRBV6-1 and TRBJ2-6; maybe TRBD1 (5 bases). This CDR3 contains 15 residues. Germline lookup yields CDR1 MNHNS and CDR2 SASEGT. V lost 4 bases to trimming and J lost 4 bases, with 11 bases between them. The CDR3 DNA reads as TGTGCCAGCAGTGTCCAGGGATCCGGGGCCAACGTCCTGACTTTC. Protein product: CASSVQGSGANVLTF.

The sample holds a few counts of this clone. The DNA of the CDR3 is TGTGCCAGCAATCGACAGAATCAGCCCCAGCATTTT. It codes for CASNRQNQPQHF. The chain combines TRBV2 with TRBJ1-5; tentative D call: TRBD1 (5 bases). The V end lost 7 bases, the J end lost 4 bases, and 8 bases lay between the germline ends. CDR3 length: 12 amino acids. Germline lookup yields CDR1 SNHLY and CDR2 FYNNEI.

In its sample, this clone was seen a few times. This sequence joins TRBV7-2 and TRBJ1-5, with 7 bases fitting TRBD1. Losses at the gene ends were 1 base for V and 3 bases for J; bases not matched to a gene: 3. CDR1 SGHTA and CDR2 FQGNSA come from the germline V gene. CDR3 length equals 15 residues. CDR3 sequence: CASSLEGGPNQPQHF. The CDR3 nucleotides read TGTGCCAGCAGCTTAGAAGGGGGCCCCAATCAGCCCCAGCATTTT.

This clone was seen more than once but under ten times. V is TRBV11-2 and J is TRBJ1-2; D perhaps matches TRBD1 (6 bases). V was trimmed by 6 bases and J by 6 bases, leaving 20 bases between them. Germline loops: CDR1 SGHAT, CDR2 FQNNGV. This CDR3 has 15 amino acids. The CDR3 protein is CASSSSPGGYDGYTF. The CDR3 coding sequence is TGTGCCAGCAGTTCAAGCCCGGGGGGCTATGATGGCTACACCTTC.

The table lists this clone with a few counts. The J gene is TRBJ2-7, the V gene TRBV7-9, with 8 bases aligning to TRBD1. J gave up 2 bases and V 5 bases, and 8 bases lay outside the gene matches. The CDR3 sequence is 15 residues long. Germline V gene data show CDR1 as SEHNR and CDR2 as FQNEAQ (reference sequence). The CDR3 DNA is TGTGCCAGCAGCCAAGGGGGACAGGTGACCTACGAGCAGTACTTC. This codes for CASSQGGQVTYEQYF.

This rearrangement joins TRBV6-1 to TRBJ1-3; the D gene is possibly TRBD1 (6 bases). From germline, CDR1 is MNHNS and CDR2 SASEGT. The CDR3 contains 13 residues. The V end was cut by 6 bases, the J end by 4 bases, with 10 bases between. This chain's CDR3 is CASRQGGGNTIYF. CDR3 nucleotide sequence: TGTGCCAGCAGACAGGGTGGCGGAAACACCATATATTTT.

This sequence joins TRBV2 and TRBJ2-1, with a weak D call TRBD2 (5 bases). CDR3 length: 13 residues. The V gene lost 8 bases and the J gene lost 5 bases, with 13 bases spanning the gap. Germline CDR1 reads SNHLY; CDR2 reads FYNNEI. The CDR3 is CASASGYNNEQFF. In DNA, the CDR3 is TGTGCCAGCGCCTCGGGGTACAACAATGAGCAGTTCTTC.

This clone has a handful of counts. V gene TRBV6-1 combines with J gene TRBJ1-1, with D possibly TRBD1 on 5 matching bases. Germline V lookup: CDR1 MNHNS, CDR2 SASEGT. V was trimmed by 11 bases and J by 6 bases, leaving 22 bases between them. The CDR3 is made up of 14 amino acids. For the CDR3, the DNA is TGTGCCCTATATAAAGACAGCATAGGAGCTGAAGCTTTCTTT. Its translation is CALYKDSIGAEAFF.